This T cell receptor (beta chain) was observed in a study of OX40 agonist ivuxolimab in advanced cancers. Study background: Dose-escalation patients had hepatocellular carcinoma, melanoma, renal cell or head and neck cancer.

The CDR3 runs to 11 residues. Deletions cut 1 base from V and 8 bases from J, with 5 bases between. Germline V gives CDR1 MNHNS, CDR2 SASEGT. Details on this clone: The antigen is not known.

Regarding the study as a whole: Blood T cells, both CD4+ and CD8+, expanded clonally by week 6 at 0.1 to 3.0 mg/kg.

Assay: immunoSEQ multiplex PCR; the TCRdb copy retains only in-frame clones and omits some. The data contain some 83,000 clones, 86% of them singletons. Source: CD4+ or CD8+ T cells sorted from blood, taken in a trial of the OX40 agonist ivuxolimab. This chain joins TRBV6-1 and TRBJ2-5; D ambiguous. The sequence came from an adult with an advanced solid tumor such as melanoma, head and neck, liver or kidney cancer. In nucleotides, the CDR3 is TGTGCCAGCAGTGAAGTTTACACCCAGTACTTC. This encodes CASSEVYTQYF.